This is a list of T cell receptor beta chains from one sample in a study of blood T cell repertoires in COVID-19. Some clones are missing from TCRdb's copy, which holds only in-frame ones; the method was immunoSEQ multiplex PCR. The table lists about 50,000 clones, roughly 90% of them singletons. The sample comprised peripheral blood. These receptors came from a woman of 80 years or more with acute or convalescent COVID-19. CDR3s include the opening cysteine and the closing phenylalanine or tryptophan. D genes are given only for firm matches. Clone size is given for some rows only: seen once, a few or many times, or a class if the clone is expanded.

clone_size | j_call | v_call | d_call | cdr3_aa | cdr3_nt
. | TRBJ2-2 | TRBV5-1 | TRBD2 | CASIALAGSTGELFF | TGCGCCAGCATCGCGCTAGCGGGAAGCACCGGGGAGCTGTTTTTT
few | TRBJ1-2 | TRBV29-1 | . | CSVSVVAYGYTF | TGCAGCGTCTCAGTCGTCGCCTATGGCTACACCTTC
. | TRBJ1-2 | TRBV4-3 | . | CASSPGVNLGRMEGYTF | TGCGCCAGCAGCCCGGGAGTTAACTTAGGGAGGATGGAGGGCTACACCTTC
. | TRBJ2-6 | TRBV7-9 | . | CASSLVASGANVLTF | TGTGCCAGCAGCCTTGTAGCCTCTGGGGCCAACGTCCTGACTTTC
. | TRBJ2-3 | TRBV7-2 | . | CASSPRDTQYF | TGTGCCAGCAGCCCCAGGGATACGCAGTATTTT
. | TRBJ2-1 | TRBV6-2/TRBV6-3 | TRBD2 | CASSYSPTSGLYNEQFF | TGTGCCAGCAGTTACTCGCCTACTAGCGGACTTTACAATGAGCAGTTCTTC
once | TRBJ2-7 | TRBV18 | TRBD1 | CASSPDRGRDEQYF | TGTGCCAGCTCACCTGACAGGGGGCGGGACGAGCAGTACTTC
. | TRBJ1-1 | TRBV20-1 | . | CSASLEGYTEAFF | TGCAGTGCTAGTTTGGAGGGGTACACTGAAGCTTTCTTT
. | TRBJ2-7 | TRBV10-3 | TRBD1 | CAISGNPGQGPYEQYF | TGTGCCATCAGTGGGAATCCGGGACAGGGCCCCTACGAGCAGTACTTC
. | TRBJ1-1 | TRBV4-3 | TRBD1 | CASSQDRDLNTEAFF | TGCGCCAGCAGCCAGGACAGGGACCTGAACACTGAAGCTTTCTTT
once | TRBJ2-3 | TRBV30 | . | CAWSPPGFAPATQYF | TGTGCCTGGAGTCCCCCCGGTTTTGCCCCCGCTACGCAGTATTTT
. | TRBJ1-4 | TRBV5-1 | . | CASSAGGSEKLFF | TGCGCCAGCAGCGCTGGGGGGAGTGAAAAACTGTTTTTT
. | TRBJ1-4 | TRBV7-9 | . | CASSQGHTNEKLFF | TGTGCCAGCAGCCAAGGACACACAAATGAAAAACTGTTTTTT
. | TRBJ2-7 | TRBV5-1 | TRBD2 | CASSLFAGASYEQYF | TGCGCCAGCAGCTTATTTGCGGGAGCTTCCTACGAGCAGTACTTC
. | TRBJ2-7 | TRBV5-1 | . | CASSLGDFRSYEQYF | TGCGCCAGCAGCTTGGGGGACTTCCGATCCTACGAGCAGTACTTC
. | TRBJ1-4 | TRBV4-2 | . | CASSQTERGNEKLFF | TGTGCCAGCAGCCAAACAGAACGGGGTAATGAAAAACTGTTTTTT
. | TRBJ2-1 | TRBV7-2 | . | CASSRFRGNEQFF | TGTGCCAGCAGCCGATTCAGGGGCAATGAGCAGTTCTTC
. | TRBJ1-5 | TRBV4-3 | . | CASSQAFGGQPQHF | TGCGCCAGCAGCCAAGCTTTCGGAGGTCAGCCCCAGCATTTT
. | TRBJ2-1 | TRBV7-3 | TRBD2 | CASSRLAGGRDEQFF | TGTGCCAGCAGCCGTCTAGCGGGGGGGCGAGATGAGCAGTTCTTC
once | TRBJ2-1 | TRBV3-1/TRBV3-2 | TRBD2 | CASSQGRDYSGEQFF | TGTGCCAGCAGCCAAGGCCGGGACTATAGTGGCGAGCAGTTCTTC
. | TRBJ1-2 | TRBV7-9 | . | CASSSMLLANYGYTF | TGTGCCAGCAGCTCGATGCTTTTAGCTAACTATGGCTACACCTTC
. | TRBJ1-5 | TRBV28 | TRBD1 | CASSQGTAVYQPQHF | TGTGCCAGCAGCCAAGGGACAGCAGTCTATCAGCCCCAGCATTTT
. | TRBJ2-2 | TRBV9 | . | CATGRAGSPGELFF | TGTGCCACAGGACGGGCCGGGAGTCCCGGGGAGCTGTTTTTT
. | TRBJ2-2 | TRBV9 | TRBD2 | CASSVEGTSSPGELFF | TGTGCCAGCAGCGTAGAGGGGACTAGCAGCCCCGGGGAGCTGTTTTTT
. | TRBJ2-3 | TRBV4-3 | . | CASSLSDHYGTDTQYF | TGCGCCAGCAGCCTTAGCGACCACTATGGCACAGATACGCAGTATTTT
. | TRBJ1-1 | TRBV7-9 | TRBD1 | CASSRDGTGPLNTEAFF | TGTGCCAGCAGCCGCGATGGGACAGGCCCCTTGAACACTGAAGCTTTCTTT
. | TRBJ1-1 | TRBV29-1 | TRBD1 | CSVCEQGANTEAFF | TGCAGCGTTTGCGAACAGGGGGCGAACACTGAAGCTTTCTTT
. | TRBJ2-7 | TRBV6-5 | TRBD2 | CASSRAGGSEQYF | TGTGCCAGCAGTAGAGCGGGAGGCAGCGAGCAGTACTTC
. | TRBJ1-2 | TRBV18 | . | CASSPLEGVKYGYTF | TGTGCCAGCTCACCCCTCGAGGGGGTTAAATATGGCTACACCTTC